This T cell receptor (beta chain) was recorded in a study of blood T cells in healthy people across ages. The wider study: Capture by template switching was about one barcoded beta molecule per two T cells. Overall study results and limits: Naive and antigen-experienced cells were not separated, limiting conclusive comparison.

Germline V gene lookup returns CDR1 MNHNS and CDR2 SASEGT. Trimming removed 7 bases at V and 8 bases at J, with 5 bases between. The CDR3 is 9 amino acids. Then a second PCR, running about 6 to 12 cycles, was carried out with a sample-barcoded 5' primer and a J-beta primer mix. From the 5' RACE reads, TCRdb called clonotypes with MiXCR, one entry per CDR3 protein. The sample holds around 800,000 distinct CDR3 sequences, 40% to 50% seen once. Isolation per sample recovered at least 7 million PBMCs. Concerning this clonotype: Its specificity is not known.

The sample consisted of blood. This chain joins TRBV6-1 and TRBJ1-2, with D uncertain. The source of this sequence is a man in his sixties in good health. DNA of the CDR3: TGTGCCAGCATGGAGGGCTACACCTTC. Translated, it gives CASMEGYTF.